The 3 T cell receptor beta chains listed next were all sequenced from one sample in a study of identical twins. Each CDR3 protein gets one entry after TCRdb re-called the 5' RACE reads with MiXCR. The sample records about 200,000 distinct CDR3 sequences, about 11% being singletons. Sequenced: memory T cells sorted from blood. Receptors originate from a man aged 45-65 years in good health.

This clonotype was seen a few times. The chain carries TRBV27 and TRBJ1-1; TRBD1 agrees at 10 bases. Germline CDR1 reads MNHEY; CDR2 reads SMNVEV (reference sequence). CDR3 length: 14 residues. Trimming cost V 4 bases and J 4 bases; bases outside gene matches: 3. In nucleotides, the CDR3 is TGTGCCAGCAGTTCTTGGACAGGGGGCACTGAAGCTTTCTTT. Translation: CASSSWTGGTEAFF.

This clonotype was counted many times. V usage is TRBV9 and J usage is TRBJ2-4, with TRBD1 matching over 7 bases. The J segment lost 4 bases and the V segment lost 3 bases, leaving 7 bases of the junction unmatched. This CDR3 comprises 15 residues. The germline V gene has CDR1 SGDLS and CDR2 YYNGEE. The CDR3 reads CASSGAGTVKNIQYF. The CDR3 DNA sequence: TGTGCCAGCAGCGGCGCCGGGACAGTGAAAAACATTCAGTACTTC. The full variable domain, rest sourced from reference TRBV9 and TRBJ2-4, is DSGVTQTPKHLITATGQRVTLRCSPRSGDLSVYWYQQSLDQGLQFLIQYYNGEERAKGNILERFSAQQFPDLHSELNLSSLELGDSALYFCASSGAGTVKNIQYFGAGTRLSVL.

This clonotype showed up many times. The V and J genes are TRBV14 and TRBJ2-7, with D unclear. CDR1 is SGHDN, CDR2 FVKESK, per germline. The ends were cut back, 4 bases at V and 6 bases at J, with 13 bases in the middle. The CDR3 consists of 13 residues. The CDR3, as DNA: TGTGCCAGCAGCCGCTTTGACTCTGGCGAGCAGTACTTC. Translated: CASSRFDSGEQYF.